The rows below give T cell receptor beta chains drawn from one sample of a study of blood T cell repertoires in COVID-19. Only in-frame clones appear in the TCRdb table, and some are missing; sequencing was by immunoSEQ multiplex PCR. Of about 140,000 clones listed, 88% were seen once; the top ten hold less than 2%. Input material: peripheral blood. These receptors were obtained from a woman aged 55-70 years with acute or convalescent COVID-19. CDR3s include the opening cysteine and the closing phenylalanine or tryptophan. Fields, in order: V gene, J gene, CDR3 protein.

>TRBV7-9|TRBJ1-4
CASSLADQGAGEKLFF
>TRBV7-6|TRBJ2-7
CASSSLQGFHEQYF
>TRBV18|TRBJ1-2
CASSPSTGSNYGYTF
>TRBV6-5|TRBJ1-2
CASSYGPGINYGYTF
>TRBV5-1|TRBJ1-6
CASSLEMSSYNSPLHF
>TRBV5-1|TRBJ1-2
CASSLGGGDGYTF
>TRBV15|TRBJ1-5
CATSRGRALRPQHF
>TRBV15|TRBJ1-2
CATSREGQDPAAF
>TRBV7-8|TRBJ2-3
CASSSRLESAGGTQYF
>TRBV27|TRBJ2-7
CASSFWGDEQYF
>TRBV24-1|TRBJ2-3
CATSDLRDRGLTDTQYF
>TRBV28|TRBJ1-1
CASSEQGMNTEAFF
>TRBV14|TRBJ2-1
CASSLRGWGYNEQFF
>TRBV29-1|TRBJ2-7
CSGTSGLQNEQYF
>TRBV29-1|TRBJ2-7
CSVPPGQAYEQYF
>TRBV5-1|TRBJ2-3
CASSLWSGAASDTQYF
>TRBV7-8|TRBJ1-5
CASSEGEYSNQPQHF
>TRBV6-1|TRBJ2-2
CASSEGLANTGELFF
>TRBV11-2|TRBJ1-5
CASSLGQEVDQPQHF
>TRBV11-2|TRBJ1-1
CASSPEGGWAFF
>TRBV9|TRBJ2-5
CASSPRGGGGETQYF